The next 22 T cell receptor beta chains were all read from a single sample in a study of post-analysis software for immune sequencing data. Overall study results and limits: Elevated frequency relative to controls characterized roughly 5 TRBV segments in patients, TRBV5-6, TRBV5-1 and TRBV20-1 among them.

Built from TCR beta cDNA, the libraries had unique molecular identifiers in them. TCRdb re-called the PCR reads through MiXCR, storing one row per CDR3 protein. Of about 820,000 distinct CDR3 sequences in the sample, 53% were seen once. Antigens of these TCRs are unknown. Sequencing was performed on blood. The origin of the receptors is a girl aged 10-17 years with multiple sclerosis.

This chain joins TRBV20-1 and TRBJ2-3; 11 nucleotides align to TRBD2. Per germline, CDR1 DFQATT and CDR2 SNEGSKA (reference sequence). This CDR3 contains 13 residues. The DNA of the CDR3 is TGCAGCACTAGCGGGAGAGGAGATGATACGCAGTATTTT. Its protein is CSTSGRGDDTQYF.

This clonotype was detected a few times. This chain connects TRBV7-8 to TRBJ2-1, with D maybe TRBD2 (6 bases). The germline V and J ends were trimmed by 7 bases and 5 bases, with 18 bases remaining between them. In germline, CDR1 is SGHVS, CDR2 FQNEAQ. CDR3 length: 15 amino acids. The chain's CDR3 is CASIIGGAGHNEQFF. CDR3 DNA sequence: TGTGCCAGCATAATCGGGGGTGCGGGTCACAATGAGCAGTTCTTC.

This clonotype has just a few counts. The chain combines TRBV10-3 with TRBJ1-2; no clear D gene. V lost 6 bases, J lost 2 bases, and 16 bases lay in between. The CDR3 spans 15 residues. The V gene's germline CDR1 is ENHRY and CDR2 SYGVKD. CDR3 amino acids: CAISRRSEENYGYTF. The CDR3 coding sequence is TGTGCCATCAGCCGCCGTTCAGAGGAAAACTATGGCTACACCTTC.

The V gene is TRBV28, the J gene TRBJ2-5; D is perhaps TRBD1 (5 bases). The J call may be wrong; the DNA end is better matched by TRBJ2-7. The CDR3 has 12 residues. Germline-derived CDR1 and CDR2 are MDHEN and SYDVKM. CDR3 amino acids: CASRERTYEQYF. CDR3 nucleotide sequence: TGTGCCAGCAGGGAGAGGACATACGAGCAGTACTTC.

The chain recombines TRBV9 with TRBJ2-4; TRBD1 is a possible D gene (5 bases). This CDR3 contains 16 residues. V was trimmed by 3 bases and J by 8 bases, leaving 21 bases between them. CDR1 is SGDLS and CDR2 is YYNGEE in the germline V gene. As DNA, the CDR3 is TGTGCCAGCAGCGCCAATCCGTACCCGGTCAGGGACATTCAGTACTTC. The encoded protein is CASSANPYPVRDIQYF. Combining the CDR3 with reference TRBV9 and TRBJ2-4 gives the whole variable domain DSGVTQTPKHLITATGQRVTLRCSPRSGDLSVYWYQQSLDQGLQFLIQYYNGEERAKGNILERFSAQQFPDLHSELNLSSLELGDSALYFCASSANPYPVRDIQYFGAGTRLSVL.

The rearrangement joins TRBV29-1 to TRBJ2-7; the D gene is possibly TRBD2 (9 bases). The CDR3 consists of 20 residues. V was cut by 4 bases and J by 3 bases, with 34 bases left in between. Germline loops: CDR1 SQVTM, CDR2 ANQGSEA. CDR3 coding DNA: TGCAGCGTTGTGTTTCCCCGACAGGGGTCGCTTCTAGCGGGGTACTACGAGCAGTACTTC. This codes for CSVVFPRQGSLLAGYYEQYF.

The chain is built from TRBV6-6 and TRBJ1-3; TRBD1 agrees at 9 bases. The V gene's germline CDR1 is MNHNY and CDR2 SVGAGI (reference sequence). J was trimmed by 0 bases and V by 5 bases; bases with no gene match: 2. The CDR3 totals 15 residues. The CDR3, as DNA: TGTGCCAGCAGTACAGGGGGCGACTCTGGAAACACCATATATTTT. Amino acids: CASSTGGDSGNTIYF.

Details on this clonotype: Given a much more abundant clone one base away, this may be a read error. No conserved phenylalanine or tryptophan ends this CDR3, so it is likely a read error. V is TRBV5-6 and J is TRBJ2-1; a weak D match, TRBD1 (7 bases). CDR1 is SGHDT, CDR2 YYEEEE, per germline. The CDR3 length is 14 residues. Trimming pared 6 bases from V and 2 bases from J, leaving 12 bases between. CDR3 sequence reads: CASTGGKTYNEQFS. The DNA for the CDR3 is TGTGCCAGCACAGGGGGGAAGACCTACAATGAGCAGTTCTCC.

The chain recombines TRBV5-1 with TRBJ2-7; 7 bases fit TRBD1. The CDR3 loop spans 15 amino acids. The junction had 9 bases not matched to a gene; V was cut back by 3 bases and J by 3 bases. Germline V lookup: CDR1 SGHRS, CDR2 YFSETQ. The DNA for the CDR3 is TGCGCCAGCAGCTCCGGGACAGCAACATTCTACGAGCAGTACTTC. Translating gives CASSSGTATFYEQYF.

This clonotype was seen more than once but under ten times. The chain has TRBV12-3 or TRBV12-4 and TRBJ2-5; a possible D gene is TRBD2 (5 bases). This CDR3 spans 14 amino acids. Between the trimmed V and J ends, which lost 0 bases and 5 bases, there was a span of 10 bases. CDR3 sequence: CASSLAGVVETQYF. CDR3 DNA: TGTGCCAGCAGTTTAGCGGGAGTGGTGGAGACCCAGTACTTC.

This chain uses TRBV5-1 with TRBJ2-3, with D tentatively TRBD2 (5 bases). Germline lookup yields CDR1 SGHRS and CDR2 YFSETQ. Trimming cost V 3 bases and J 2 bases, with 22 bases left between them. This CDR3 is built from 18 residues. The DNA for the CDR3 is TGCGCCAGCAGCTCCCCGGCGGGCGCTCCCATTCCCACAGATACGCAGTATTTT. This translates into CASSSPAGAPIPTDTQYF.

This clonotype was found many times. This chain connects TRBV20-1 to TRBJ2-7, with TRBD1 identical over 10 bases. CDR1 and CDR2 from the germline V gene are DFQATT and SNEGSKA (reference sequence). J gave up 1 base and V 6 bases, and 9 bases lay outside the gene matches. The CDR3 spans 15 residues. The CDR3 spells CSADYPGQGSYEQYF. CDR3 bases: TGCAGTGCCGATTACCCGGGACAGGGGTCCTACGAGCAGTACTTC.

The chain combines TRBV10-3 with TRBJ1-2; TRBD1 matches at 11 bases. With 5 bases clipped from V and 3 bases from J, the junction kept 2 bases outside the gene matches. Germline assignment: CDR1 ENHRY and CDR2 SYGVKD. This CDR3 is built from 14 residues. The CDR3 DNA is TGTGCCATCAGTAAGGGACAGGGGGACTATGGCTACACCTTC. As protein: CAISKGQGDYGYTF.

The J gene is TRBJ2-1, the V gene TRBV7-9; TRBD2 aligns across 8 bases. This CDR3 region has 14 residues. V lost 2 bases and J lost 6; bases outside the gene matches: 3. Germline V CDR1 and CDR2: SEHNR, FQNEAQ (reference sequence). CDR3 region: CASSLSGSINEQFF. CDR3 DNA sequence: TGTGCCAGCAGCTTAAGCGGGAGTATCAATGAGCAGTTCTTC.

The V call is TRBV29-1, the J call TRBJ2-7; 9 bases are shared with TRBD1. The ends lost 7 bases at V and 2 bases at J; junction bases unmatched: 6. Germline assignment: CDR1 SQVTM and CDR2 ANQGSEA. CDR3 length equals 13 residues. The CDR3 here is CSAGTGNTYEQYF. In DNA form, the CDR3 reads TGCAGCGCAGGGACAGGGAATACCTACGAGCAGTACTTC.

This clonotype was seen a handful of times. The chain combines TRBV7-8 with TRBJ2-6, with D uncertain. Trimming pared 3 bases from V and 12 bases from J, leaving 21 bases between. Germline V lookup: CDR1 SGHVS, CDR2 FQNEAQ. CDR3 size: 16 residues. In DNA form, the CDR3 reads TGTGCCAGCAGCTTCGAAGGACCCTCCCCATATACCGTCCTGACTTTC. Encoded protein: CASSFEGPSPYTVLTF.

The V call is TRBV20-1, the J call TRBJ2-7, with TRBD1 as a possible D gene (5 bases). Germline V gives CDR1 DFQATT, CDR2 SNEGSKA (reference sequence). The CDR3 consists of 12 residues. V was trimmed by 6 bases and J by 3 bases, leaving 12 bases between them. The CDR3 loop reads CSAATAYYEQYF. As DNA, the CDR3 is TGCAGTGCCGCGACAGCATACTACGAGCAGTACTTC.

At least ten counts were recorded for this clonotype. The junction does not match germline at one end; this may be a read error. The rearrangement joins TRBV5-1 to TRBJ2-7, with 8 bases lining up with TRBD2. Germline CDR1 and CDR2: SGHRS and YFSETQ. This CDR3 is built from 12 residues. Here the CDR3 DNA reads TGTGCCAGCAGTCGGGGGGGCTACGAGCAGTACTTC. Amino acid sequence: CASSRGGYEQYF.

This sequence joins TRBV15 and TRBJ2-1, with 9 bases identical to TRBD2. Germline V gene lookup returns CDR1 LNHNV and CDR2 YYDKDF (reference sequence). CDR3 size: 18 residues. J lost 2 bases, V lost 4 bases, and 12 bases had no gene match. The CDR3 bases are TGTGCCACCAGCACTCTCTTATGGCGGGAGGGTACCTACAATGAGCAGTTCTTC. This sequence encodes CATSTLLWREGTYNEQFF.

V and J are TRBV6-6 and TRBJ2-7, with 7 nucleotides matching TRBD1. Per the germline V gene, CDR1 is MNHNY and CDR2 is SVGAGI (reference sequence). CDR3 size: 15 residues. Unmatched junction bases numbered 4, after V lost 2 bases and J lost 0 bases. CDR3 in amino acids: CASSYRGRVSYEQYF. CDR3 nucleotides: TGTGCCAGCAGTTACAGGGGGCGCGTCTCCTACGAGCAGTACTTC.

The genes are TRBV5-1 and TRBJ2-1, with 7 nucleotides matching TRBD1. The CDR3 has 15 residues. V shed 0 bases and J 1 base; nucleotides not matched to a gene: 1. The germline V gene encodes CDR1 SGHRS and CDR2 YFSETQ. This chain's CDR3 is CASSLEGQSYNEQFF. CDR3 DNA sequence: TGCGCCAGCAGCTTGGAGGGACAGTCCTACAATGAGCAGTTCTTC.

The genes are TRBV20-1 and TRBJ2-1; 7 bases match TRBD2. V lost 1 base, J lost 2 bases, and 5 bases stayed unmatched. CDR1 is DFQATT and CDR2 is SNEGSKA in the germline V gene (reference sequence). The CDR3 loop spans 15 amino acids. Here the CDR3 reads CSARGRSGAYNEQFF. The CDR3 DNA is TGCAGTGCTAGAGGCAGGAGCGGGGCCTACAATGAGCAGTTCTTC.